The sequence of this T cell receptor (beta chain) was determined in a study of T cells in Graves' hyperthyroidism and ophthalmopathy. This clonotype was seen more than once but under ten times. Germline CDR1 DFQATT, CDR2 SNEGSKA (reference sequence). This CDR3 contains 14 residues. The V end lost 3 bases, the J end lost 1 base, and 13 bases lay between the germline ends. The investigators amplified TCR beta CDR3 regions from RNA transcripts. Researchers ran a first-round RT-PCR on the TCR CDR3 using the HTBI primer set. TCRdb re-analysed the multiplex PCR reads in MiXCR, keeping a single row per CDR3 protein. The sample lists approximately 420,000 distinct CDR3 sequences; more than 12% were seen once.

This rearrangement joins TRBV20-1 to TRBJ2-7; no clear D. This TCR came from a woman aged 30 to 39 with Graves' hyperthyroidism. Sequencing input: blood. The CDR3 reads CSASRDAGSYEQYF. CDR3 sequence (DNA): TGCAGTGCTAGCCGAGACGCAGGATCCTACGAGCAGTACTTC.